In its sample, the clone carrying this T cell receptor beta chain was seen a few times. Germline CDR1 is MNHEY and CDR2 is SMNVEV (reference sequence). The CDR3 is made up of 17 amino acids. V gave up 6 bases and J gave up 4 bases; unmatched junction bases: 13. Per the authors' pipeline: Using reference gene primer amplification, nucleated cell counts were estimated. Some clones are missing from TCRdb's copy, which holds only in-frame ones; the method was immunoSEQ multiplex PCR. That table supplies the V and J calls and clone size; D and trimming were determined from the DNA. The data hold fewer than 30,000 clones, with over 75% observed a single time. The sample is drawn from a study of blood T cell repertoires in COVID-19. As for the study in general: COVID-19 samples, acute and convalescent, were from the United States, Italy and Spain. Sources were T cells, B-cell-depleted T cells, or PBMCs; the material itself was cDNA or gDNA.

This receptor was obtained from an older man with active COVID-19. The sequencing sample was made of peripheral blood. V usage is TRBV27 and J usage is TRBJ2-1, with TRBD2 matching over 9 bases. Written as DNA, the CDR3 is TGTGCCAGCAGCTCCACTACCGGGACTAGCATTTACAATGAGCAGTTCTTC. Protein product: CASSSTTGTSIYNEQFF.